This T cell receptor beta chain was recorded in a study of blood T cell repertoires in COVID-19 (dated by TCRdb to about 2020). About the study as a whole: Samples from collaborators originated in the United States, Italy and Spain and spanned both the acute and convalescent phases of COVID-19. Subjects who had been exposed to COVID-19, were actively infected with it, or had recovered from it provided the deeply sampled blood TCRbeta repertoires that made up the dataset. The repertoires were made available in a free public database intended to serve as a resource for research on the immune response to SARS-CoV-2. The material from the prospective study consisted of cDNA or gDNA derived from T cells, B-cell-depleted T cells, or PBMCs. A de-identified subject ID, COVID-19 status, age in years and sex were almost always included in the sample metadata. Samples were obtained from the ongoing ImmuneRACE study (first 160 participants) and from about 1,300 subjects provided by 6 global collaborators. HLA class I and class II types, where available, came from metadata supplied by the sample provider rather than from assay-based typing. On the study overall, not on this receptor specifically: The amount of clinical and demographic metadata varied by source and participant and was provided uncurated.

Another Seattle source contributed samples from volunteer blood donors who had recovered from COVID-19. Each collaborating institution followed its own protocols to collect whole blood in K2EDTA tubes. For TCRbeta analysis, collaborators shipped samples in one of three forms: frozen whole blood, isolated PBMCs, or DNA extracted from either of those sample types. As to this clone: This clone's antigen is unknown. The record has no base qualities; no much larger clone is one base away.

The CDR3 spans 15 residues, from the cysteine through the phenylalanine. The entry retains the CDR3 DNA only, 45 bases that are in frame from base 1. In the germline V gene (reference sequence), CDR1 corresponds to LNHNV and CDR2 to YYDKDF. Ends trimmed: V by 5 bases, J by 4 bases; bases unmatched to a gene: 6. The immunoSEQ Assay, a bias-controlled multiplex PCR, was used to amplify TCRbeta CDR3 regions from genomic DNA. Under the source paper's analysis protocol: Nucleated cell counts per sample were estimated from amplification of reference gene primers within the assay. Sequence reads were collapsed and filtered to measure the absolute abundance of every unique TCRbeta CDR3 rearrangement. For each sample, productive Simpson clonality was calculated as the square root of Simpson's diversity index across productive rearrangements. TCRdb limited this immuneACCESS table to in-frame rearrangements with V and J called. A share of clones is missing; checked studies link under half to unresolved V genes, and the rest is unexplained. V and J calls and clone size are given by that table; D and trimming were obtained from the DNA. This sample is represented by 280,000 or so clones; 83% of them were singletons. The top ten clonotypes cover approximately 9% of the sample.

Sequenced material: peripheral blood. The sequence derives from a woman aged 45-65 years who had recovered from COVID-19. The rearrangement combines TRBV15 with TRBJ1-1; 11 bases in between match TRBD1. For the CDR3, the sequence is CATSGPGTGGTEAFF. The nucleotide sequence reads TGTGCCACCAGCGGGCCGGGGACAGGGGGCACTGAAGCTTTCTTT.